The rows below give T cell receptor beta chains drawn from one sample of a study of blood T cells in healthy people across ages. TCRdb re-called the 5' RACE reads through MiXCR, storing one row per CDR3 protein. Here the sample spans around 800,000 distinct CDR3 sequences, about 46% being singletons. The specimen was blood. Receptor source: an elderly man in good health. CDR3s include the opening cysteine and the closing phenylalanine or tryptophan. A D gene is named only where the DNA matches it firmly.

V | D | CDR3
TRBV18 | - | CASSPEADRYGGYTF
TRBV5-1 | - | CASSSEGAGGYYEQYF
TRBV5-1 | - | CASSLVSGFTDTQYF
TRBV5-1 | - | CASSLEQGEQYF
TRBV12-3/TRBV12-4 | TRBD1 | CASTTGDTPPELFF
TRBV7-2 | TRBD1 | CASSFTGGGREKLFF
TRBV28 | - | CASSFEAKGVKNIQYF
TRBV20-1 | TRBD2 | CSARDPSGRNHEQYF
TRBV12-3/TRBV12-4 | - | CASSLKVDTEAFF
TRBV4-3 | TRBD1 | CASSQDVPGQGKETQYF